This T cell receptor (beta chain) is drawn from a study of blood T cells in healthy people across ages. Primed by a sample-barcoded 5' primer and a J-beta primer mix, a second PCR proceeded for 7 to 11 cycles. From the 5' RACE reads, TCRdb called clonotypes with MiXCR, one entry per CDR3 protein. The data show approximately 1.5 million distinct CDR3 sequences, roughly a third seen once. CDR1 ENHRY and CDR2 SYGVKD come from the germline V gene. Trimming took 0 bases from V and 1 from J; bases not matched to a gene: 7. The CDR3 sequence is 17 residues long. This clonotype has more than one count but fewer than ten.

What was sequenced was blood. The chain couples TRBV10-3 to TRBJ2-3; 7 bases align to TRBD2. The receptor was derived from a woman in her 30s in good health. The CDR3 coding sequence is TGTGCCATCAGTGAGTCGTGGAAACGGGGGGGCACAGATACGCAGTATTTT. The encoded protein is CAISESWKRGGTDTQYF.